This record concerns one T cell receptor (beta chain) sequence. What it binds is unknown. When replicate PCRs were run on sorted subsets, they used 200 ng DNA, some 29,000 T cell genomes. TCRdb's copy holds only in-frame clones and misses some; the assay was immunoSEQ multiplex PCR. The sample lists just over 2,000,000 clones; approximately 94% were seen once. CDR3 size: 15 residues. Trimming cost V 2 bases and J 7 bases, with 14 bases left between them. Germline assignment: CDR1 MNHNY and CDR2 SVGAGI (reference sequence). This record belongs to a study of shared clonotypes between healthy human individuals. Overall study: Every donor yielded three CD4 naive, three CD4 memory, two CD8 naive and one CD8 memory plate. Notes on the study in general: Larger estimated richness was generally seen in naive subsets than in memory subsets. In a handful of donors, around 5% of naive CD4 clonotypes appeared in common.

CD8 cells regarded as naive lacked CD45RO, were positively chosen for CCR7, and omitted terminally differentiated effector memory CD45RA+ cells. The sample was naive CD8+ T cells sorted from blood. This TCR derives from a young man in good health. The gene calls are TRBV6-6 and TRBJ1-4; D not resolved. This chain's CDR3 is CASSYLSGSAEKLFF. CDR3 coding DNA: TGTGCCAGCAGTTACCTGAGCGGGAGCGCTGAAAAACTGTTTTTT.